The entry below gives a single T cell receptor (beta chain) sequence along with its context. No antigen is known for it. The data were produced by immunoSEQ multiplex PCR, yet TCRdb's version contains in-frame clones alone and is incomplete. The sample includes approximately 16,000 clones, about 90% of them seen just once. This specimen comes from a study of graft-versus-host responses after intestinal transplantation. Overall study findings and caveats: Individuals carrying graft-donor T cell macrochimerism showed high graft-versus-host to host-versus-graft clonal ratios in allografts. Detection of GvH clones occurred in recipient marrow, and some had their first appearance in ileum or blood.

This material consisted of PBMCs, taken roughly 110 days after intestinal transplant. This sequence was found in a human patient who received an intestinal transplant, so some T cells may come from the graft donor.

CDR3 bases: TGTGCCAGCAGCGAACCGACAGGGAACACTGAAGCTTTCTTT. As protein: CASSEPTGNTEAFF. V and J are TRBV9 and TRBJ1-1; D perhaps matches TRBD1 (6 bases). The CDR3 runs to 14 residues. Germline values: CDR1 SGDLS, CDR2 YYNGEE. The V end was cut by 3 bases, the J end by 1 base, with 10 bases between.